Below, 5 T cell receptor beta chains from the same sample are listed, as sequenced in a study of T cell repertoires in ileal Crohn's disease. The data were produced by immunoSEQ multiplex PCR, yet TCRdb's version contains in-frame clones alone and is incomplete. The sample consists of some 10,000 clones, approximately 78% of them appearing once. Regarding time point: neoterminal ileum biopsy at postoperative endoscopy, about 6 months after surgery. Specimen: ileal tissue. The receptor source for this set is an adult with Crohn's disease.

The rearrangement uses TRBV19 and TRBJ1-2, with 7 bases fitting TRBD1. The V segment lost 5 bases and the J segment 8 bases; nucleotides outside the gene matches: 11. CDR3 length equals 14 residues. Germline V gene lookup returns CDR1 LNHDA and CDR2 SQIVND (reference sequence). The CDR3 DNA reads TGTGCCAGTAGTCGGGACAGCTCACCAGGGGGCTACACCTTC. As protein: CASSRDSSPGGYTF.

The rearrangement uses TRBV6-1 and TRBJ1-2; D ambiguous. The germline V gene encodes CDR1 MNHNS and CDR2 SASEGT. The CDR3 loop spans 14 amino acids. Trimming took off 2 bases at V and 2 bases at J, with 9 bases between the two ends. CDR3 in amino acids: CASSESWENYGYTF. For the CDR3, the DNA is TGTGCCAGCAGTGAAAGTTGGGAGAACTATGGCTACACCTTC.

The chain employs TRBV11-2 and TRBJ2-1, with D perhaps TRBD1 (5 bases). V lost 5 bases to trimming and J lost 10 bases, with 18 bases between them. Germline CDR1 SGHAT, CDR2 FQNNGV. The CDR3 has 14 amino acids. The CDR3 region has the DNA TGTGCCAGCAGCCCTAGAGACCCAGGGCAGGAGCAGTTCTTC. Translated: CASSPRDPGQEQFF.

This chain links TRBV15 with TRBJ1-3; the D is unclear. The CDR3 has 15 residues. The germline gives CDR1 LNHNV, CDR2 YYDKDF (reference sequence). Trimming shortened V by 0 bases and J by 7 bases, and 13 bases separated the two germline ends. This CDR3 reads CATSRDLEVGNTIYF. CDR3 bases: TGTGCCACCAGCAGAGATTTGGAGGTGGGGAACACCATATATTTT.

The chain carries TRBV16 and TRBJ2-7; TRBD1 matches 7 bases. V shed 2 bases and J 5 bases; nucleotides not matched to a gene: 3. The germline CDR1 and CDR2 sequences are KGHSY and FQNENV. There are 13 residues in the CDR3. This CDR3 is CASSQGQVDEQYF. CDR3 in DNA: TGTGCCAGCAGCCAAGGACAGGTAGACGAGCAGTACTTC.